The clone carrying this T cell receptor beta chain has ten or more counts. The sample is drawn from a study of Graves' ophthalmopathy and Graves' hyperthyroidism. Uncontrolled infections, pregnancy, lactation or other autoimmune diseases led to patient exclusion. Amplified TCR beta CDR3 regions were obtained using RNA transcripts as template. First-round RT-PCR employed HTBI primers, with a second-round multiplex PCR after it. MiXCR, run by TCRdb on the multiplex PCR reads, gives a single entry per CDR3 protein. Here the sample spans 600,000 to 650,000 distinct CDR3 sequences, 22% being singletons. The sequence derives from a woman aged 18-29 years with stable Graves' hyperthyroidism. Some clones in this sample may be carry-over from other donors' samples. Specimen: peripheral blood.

The CDR3 loop is CASSYQTGRNSPLHF. The CDR3 coding sequence is TGTGCCAGCAGTTACCAGACAGGGAGGAATTCACCCCTCCACTTT. The rearrangement uses TRBV6-5 and TRBJ1-6, with 7 bases matching TRBD1. The V gene end was trimmed by 2 bases and the J gene end by 7 bases; junction bases not matched to a gene: 5. The germline gives CDR1 MNHEY, CDR2 SVGAGI. The CDR3 contains 15 residues.